This T cell receptor (beta chain) emerged from a study of brain T cells in children with intractable seizures (dated by TCRdb to about 2021). Some background on the complete study: Resected brain tissue from 53 pediatric epilepsy surgery cases was initially screened for immune gene transcripts with a NanoString immunology panel. Among the roughly 12 selected surgery cases, pre-surgery blood was additionally sequenced for eight, leaving four cases with brain tissue only. General conclusions and limits of the study: Because sequencing depth was different between pre-surgery and post-surgery blood, clones absent from the pre-surgery sample may reflect undersampling. Viral specificity was inferred only from CDR3 sequence similarity, and patients' HCMV serostatus was unknown.

Per the publication, the time point label means: resected brain tissue, or blood drawn just prior to surgery. The surgery cases with the highest brain T cell transcript signatures were chosen for TCR beta chain sequencing of brain tissue, and also of blood when blood was available. Patients had been treated with at least one anti-epileptic drug before surgery. The TCR-sequenced patients were children whose drug-resistant epilepsy was caused by tuberous sclerosis complex, focal cortical dysplasia, Rasmussen encephalitis or hemimegalencephaly. The Monarch genomic DNA purification kit was used to extract bulk genomic DNA from unsorted brain tissue and from whole blood. TCR beta chain sequences were generated from genomic DNA using the immunoSEQ assay. On the authors' methods: CDR3 sequences not starting with the conserved framework cysteine at position 104 were manually removed. To get clonality, the normalized Shannon's Diversity Index was subtracted from one, giving values from 0 (maximal diversity) to 1 (oligoclonal). Chi-squared comparison-of-proportions tests were used to check whether the frequency of the same CDR3 differed between samples, for example brain versus blood. Public clonotypes were identified by searching immuneACCESS, and similarity to known antiviral clonotypes was assessed with the VDJdb browser. In TCRdb, the immuneACCESS table is reduced to in-frame sequences with V and J assigned. These tables do not hold every clone; where another copy was compared, an unresolved V gene accounts for under half, and the others remain unexplained. D and trimming come from the DNA, and the V and J calls and clone size come from that table. The sample table holds around 38,000 clones, of which about 93% were seen once. In total, the top ten clones hold approximately 6.8% of the sample.

In the case of this clone: Its antigen specificity is not known. It has no much larger one-base neighbor in the sample; base qualities were not kept.

The germline V gene (reference sequence) yields DFQATT for CDR1 and SNEGSKA for CDR2. At the junction V is shortened by 3 bases and J by 6 bases, with 12 bases in between. The cysteine opens and the phenylalanine closes a CDR3 of 13 amino acids. Just the 39-base CDR3 DNA is kept, in frame starting at base 1. Source: peripheral blood, taken at surgery. The chain is made from TRBV20-1 and TRBJ1-5; the D gene is possibly TRBD1, with 6 bases matching. The clonotype comes from a girl aged 2 to 9 with tuberous sclerosis and intractable seizures. The CDR3: CSASRGEAQPQHF. The nucleotide sequence is given as TGCAGTGCTAGTAGGGGGGAGGCTCAGCCCCAGCATTTT.